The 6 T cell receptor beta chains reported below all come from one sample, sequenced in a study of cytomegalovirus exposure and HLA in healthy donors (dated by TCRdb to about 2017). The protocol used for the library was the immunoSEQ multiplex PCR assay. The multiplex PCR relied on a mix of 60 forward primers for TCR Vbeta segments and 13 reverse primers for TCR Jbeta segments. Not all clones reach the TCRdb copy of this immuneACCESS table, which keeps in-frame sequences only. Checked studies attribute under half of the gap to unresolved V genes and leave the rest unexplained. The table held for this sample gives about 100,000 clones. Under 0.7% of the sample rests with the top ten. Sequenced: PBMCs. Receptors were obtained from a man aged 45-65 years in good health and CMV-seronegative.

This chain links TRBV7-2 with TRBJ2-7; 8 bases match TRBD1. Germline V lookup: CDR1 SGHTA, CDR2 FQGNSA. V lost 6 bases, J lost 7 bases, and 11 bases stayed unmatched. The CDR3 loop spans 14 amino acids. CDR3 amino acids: CASSVQGAGAEQYF. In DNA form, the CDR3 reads TGTGCCAGCAGTGTGCAGGGGGCTGGCGCGGAGCAGTACTTC.

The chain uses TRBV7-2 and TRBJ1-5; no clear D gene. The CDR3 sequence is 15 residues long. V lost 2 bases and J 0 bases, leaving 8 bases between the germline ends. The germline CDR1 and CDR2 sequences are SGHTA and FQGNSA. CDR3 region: CASSLHGNSNQPQHF. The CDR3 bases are TGTGCCAGCAGCTTACACGGGAATAGCAATCAGCCCCAGCATTTT.

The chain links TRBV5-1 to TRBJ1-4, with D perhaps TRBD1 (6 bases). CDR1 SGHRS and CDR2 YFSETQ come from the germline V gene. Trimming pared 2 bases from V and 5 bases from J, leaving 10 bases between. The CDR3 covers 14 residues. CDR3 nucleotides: TGCGCCAGCAGCTTACAGGGAGCAAATGAAAAACTGTTTTTT. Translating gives CASSLQGANEKLFF.

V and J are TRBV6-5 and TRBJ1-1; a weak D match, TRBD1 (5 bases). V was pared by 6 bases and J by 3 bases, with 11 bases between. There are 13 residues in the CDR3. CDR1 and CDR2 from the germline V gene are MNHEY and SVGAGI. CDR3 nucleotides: TGTGCCAGCAGAGACCGGGGGGACACTGAAGCTTTCTTT. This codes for CASRDRGDTEAFF.

The CDR3 region is CASSLRGPGDYEQYF. CDR3 DNA: TGCGCCAGCAGCTTGAGAGGCCCAGGGGACTACGAGCAGTACTTC. V and J are TRBV5-1 and TRBJ2-7, with D possibly being TRBD1 (6 bases). CDR3 length: 15 residues. Trimming removed 1 base at V and 3 bases at J, with 14 bases between. CDR1 is SGHRS, CDR2 YFSETQ, per germline.

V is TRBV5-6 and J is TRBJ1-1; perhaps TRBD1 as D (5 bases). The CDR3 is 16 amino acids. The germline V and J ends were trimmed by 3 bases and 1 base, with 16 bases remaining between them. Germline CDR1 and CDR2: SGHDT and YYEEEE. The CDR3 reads CASSWGVGPRNTEAFF. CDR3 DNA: TGTGCCAGCAGCTGGGGGGTGGGGCCAAGGAACACTGAAGCTTTCTTT.